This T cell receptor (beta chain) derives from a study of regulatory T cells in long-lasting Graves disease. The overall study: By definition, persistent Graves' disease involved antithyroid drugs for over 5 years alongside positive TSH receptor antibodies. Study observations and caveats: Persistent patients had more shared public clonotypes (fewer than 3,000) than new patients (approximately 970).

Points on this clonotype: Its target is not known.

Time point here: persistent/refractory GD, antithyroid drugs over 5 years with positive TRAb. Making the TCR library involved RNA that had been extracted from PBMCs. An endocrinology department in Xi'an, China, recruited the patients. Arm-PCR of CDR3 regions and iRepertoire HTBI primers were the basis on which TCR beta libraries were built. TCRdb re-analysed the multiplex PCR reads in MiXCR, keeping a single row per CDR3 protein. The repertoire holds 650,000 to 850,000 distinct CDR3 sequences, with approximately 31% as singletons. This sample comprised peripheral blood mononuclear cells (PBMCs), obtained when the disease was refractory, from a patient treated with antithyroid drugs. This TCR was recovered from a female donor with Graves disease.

This CDR3 is CASQLLGGRGLAEAFF. In nucleotides, the CDR3 is TGTGCCAGCCAACTCCTGGGGGGCAGGGGGCTTGCTGAAGCTTTCTTT. The chain uses TRBV6-1 and TRBJ1-1, with 8 bases fitting TRBD1. The V and J ends lost 8 bases and 6 bases, in that order; junction bases with no gene match: 17. The germline CDR1 and CDR2 sequences are MNHNS and SASEGT. The CDR3 contains 16 residues.